This T cell receptor beta chain was recorded in a study of cytomegalovirus exposure and HLA in healthy donors. Study-wide results and limits: In an earlier analysis, about 87% or about 30%: the productive usage of most TCR beta V segments. The classifier was said to identify cytomegalovirus status with high specificity and sensitivity.

Use of 60 Vbeta and 13 Jbeta primers characterized the PCR. Produced via immunoSEQ multiplex PCR; TCRdb's table is partial and in-frame only. This table has 130,000 to 150,000 clones, 73% appearing once. Only a few counts were recorded for this clone. Its specificity is not known. CDR1 MNHEY and CDR2 SMNVEV come from the germline V gene (reference sequence). V lost 6 bases, J lost 5 bases, and 6 bases stayed unmatched. The CDR3 runs to 15 residues. The chain has TRBV27 and TRBJ2-3, with 12 bases matching TRBD1. The sample taken for sequencing was PBMCs. This TCR was recovered from a human donor in good health. The DNA for the CDR3 is TGTGCCAGCAGCCTCGGGACAGGGGGCCGAGATACGCAGTATTTT. Its translation is CASSLGTGGRDTQYF.